These T cell receptor beta chains were read from a single sample in a study of blood T cell repertoires in COVID-19. Clones were sequenced by immunoSEQ multiplex PCR, and TCRdb holds only the in-frame ones, with some missing. The sample carries some 250,000 clones, 88% recorded once. The sequenced sample was peripheral blood. The origin of the receptors is a woman between 25 and 40 years old with acute or convalescent COVID-19. Both conserved end residues are part of each CDR3. Fields, in order: clone size, J gene, V gene, D gene, CDR3 DNA, CDR3 protein. The D gene is left open where the match is weak. Some rows have no size entry. The others give once, few or many, or a class for an expanded clone.

NA	TRBJ2-1	TRBV19	TRBD2	TGTGCCAGTAGTATCCTTAGCGGGAGTAGGTACAATGAGCAGTTCTTC	CASSILSGSRYNEQFF
NA	TRBJ1-2	TRBV29-1	NA	TGCAGCGTTGAGCGGAATAACTATGGCTACACCTTC	CSVERNNYGYTF
NA	TRBJ2-7	TRBV7-2	NA	TGTGCCAGCAGGAAAGACTTCTACGAGCAGTACTTC	CASRKDFYEQYF
NA	TRBJ2-1	TRBV2	TRBD2	TGTGCCAGCAGGACGGAGGGGGGGACTAGCGGGAGGAAGGAGCAGTTCTTC	CASRTEGGTSGRKEQFF
NA	TRBJ1-5	TRBV2	NA	TGTGCCAGCAGTGAACAGGTTAGCAATCAGCCCCAGCATTTT	CASSEQVSNQPQHF
NA	TRBJ1-6	TRBV10-2	NA	TGCGCCAGCAGTGAGTCGGGGGGCTCCTATAATTCACCCCTCCACTTT	CASSESGGSYNSPLHF
once	TRBJ1-2	TRBV19	NA	TGTGCCAGTAGCCCCCCGCGGATTAACTATGGCTACACCTTC	CASSPPRINYGYTF
once	TRBJ2-3	TRBV7-8	TRBD1	TGTGCCAGCAGCTCAGGGACAGGGAGCACAGATACGCAGTATTTT	CASSSGTGSTDTQYF
NA	TRBJ2-3	TRBV3-1/TRBV3-2	TRBD2	TGTGCCAGCAGCCAAGGAGCGGGAGGGCGGGATACGCAGTATTTT	CASSQGAGGRDTQYF
once	TRBJ2-1	TRBV9	TRBD1	TGTGCCAGCAACCCAGGGGGCCGGAGTGAGCAGTTCTTC	CASNPGGRSEQFF
NA	TRBJ1-1	TRBV7-3	NA	TGTGCCAGCAGCTTAGGAGATAACACTGAAGCTTTCTTT	CASSLGDNTEAFF
NA	TRBJ2-2	TRBV7-2	TRBD2	TGTGCCAGCAGCTTAGAGTTCGGCGGGAGTTGGACCGGGGAGCTGTTTTTT	CASSLEFGGSWTGELFF
NA	TRBJ2-2	TRBV15	NA	TGTGCCACCAGCAGAGATTTACTAGCCACGAACACCGGGGAGCTGTTTTTT	CATSRDLLATNTGELFF
NA	TRBJ2-3	TRBV11-2	TRBD1	TGTGCCAGCAGCTTAGTAGGGACAGGGAACACAGATACGCAGTATTTT	CASSLVGTGNTDTQYF
NA	TRBJ2-3	TRBV19	NA	TGTGCCAGTAGAGTGAGGGCCTCGGGCACAGATACGCAGTATTTT	CASRVRASGTDTQYF
NA	TRBJ2-1	TRBV10-3	TRBD2	TGTGCCATCAGTTTACTAGCGGGAGATTCGAATGAGCAGTTCTTC	CAISLLAGDSNEQFF
NA	TRBJ1-3	TRBV15	NA	TGTGCCACCAGCAGAGATCCTTTGACAGGTCGTGGAAACACCATATATTTT	CATSRDPLTGRGNTIYF
NA	TRBJ2-5	TRBV21-1	NA	TGTGCCAGAAACCAGACAGGGGTGCGAGAGACCCAGTACTTC	CARNQTGVRETQYF
NA	TRBJ1-3	TRBV5-8	NA	TGTGCCAGCAGCTCCCTTAGGGGGGGCCATAAGAACACCATATATTTT	CASSSLRGGHKNTIYF
NA	TRBJ1-4	TRBV10-3	TRBD1	TGTGCCATCAGTGAGCCCGGGACAGGCGGTGAAAAACTGTTTTTT	CAISEPGTGGEKLFF
NA	TRBJ2-1	TRBV7-7	NA	TGTGCTAGCAGCTTAGGGGCCGGTGAGCAGTTCTTC	CASSLGAGEQFF
NA	TRBJ2-7	TRBV12-1	NA	TGTGCCAGCAGCTTTGATGTTGGCAGGGTGTGCGAGCAGTACTTC	CASSFDVGRVCEQYF
NA	TRBJ1-1	TRBV19	NA	TGTGCCAGTAGTACCACAGGTAGCACTGAAGCTTTCTTT	CASSTTGSTEAFF
NA	TRBJ1-2	TRBV18	TRBD1	TGTGCCAGCTCACCCGATTTGACAGGGGCCAATGCCTTCTATGGCTACACCTTC	CASSPDLTGANAFYGYTF
NA	TRBJ2-3	TRBV6-5	TRBD2	TGTGCCAGCTGCCAGGGAGGGTGGGGAGATACGCAGTATTTT	CASCQGGWGDTQYF
NA	TRBJ2-7	TRBV9	NA	TGTGCCAGCAGCGTAGAGGATAGCGGCTACGAGCAGTACTTC	CASSVEDSGYEQYF
NA	TRBJ1-5	TRBV18	NA	TGTGCCAGCTCACAACAAGACAGACGCAATCAGCCCCAGCATTTT	CASSQQDRRNQPQHF
NA	TRBJ1-6	TRBV7-2	TRBD1	TGTGCCAGCAGCTTAAGGGGGGACAGGGGTAATTCACCCCTCCACTTT	CASSLRGDRGNSPLHF
NA	TRBJ2-2	TRBV5-1	NA	TGCGCCAGCAGCTTGGTGGGGCAGAACACCGGGGAGCTGTTTTTT	CASSLVGQNTGELFF
NA	TRBJ2-2	TRBV3-1/TRBV3-2	TRBD1	TGTGCCAGCAGCCAAAGCGTATTGAACAGGGGGAACACCGGGGAGCTGTTTTTT	CASSQSVLNRGNTGELFF
NA	TRBJ2-5	TRBV6-4	NA	TGTGCCAGCAGTGAAGGGGACCAGTACTTC	CASSEGDQYF
NA	TRBJ1-2	TRBV27	TRBD1	TGTGCCAGCAGTTTATCGGGACAGGGTGGTTGGTCAAATGGCTACACCTTC	CASSLSGQGGWSNGYTF
NA	TRBJ2-7	TRBV27	TRBD1	TGTGCCAGCAGAATGACAGGGTCGAGCTCCTACGAGCAGTACTTC	CASRMTGSSSYEQYF
NA	TRBJ2-3	TRBV20-1	NA	TGCAGTGCTACTACCACAGATACGCAGTATTTT	CSATTTDTQYF
once	TRBJ2-5	TRBV9	NA	TGTGCCAGCAGCGTAGGGAGACTAGTCCAAGAGACCCAGTACTTC	CASSVGRLVQETQYF
NA	TRBJ2-1	TRBV11-2	TRBD2	TGTGCCAGCAGTTCATCGTTAGCGGGGTCGACCTACAATGAGCAGTTCTTC	CASSSSLAGSTYNEQFF
NA	TRBJ2-7	TRBV23-1	NA	TGCGCCAGCAGCCCCGGTCGGGGAAGCAACCCTTACGAGCAGTACTTC	CASSPGRGSNPYEQYF
NA	TRBJ2-5	TRBV5-1	TRBD1	TGCGCCAGCAGCTGGAGACAGGGGGCGCGAGAGACCCAGTACTTC	CASSWRQGARETQYF
NA	TRBJ2-1	TRBV7-6	TRBD2	TGTGCCAGCAGCCGTCTAGCGGGAGGCTTCAATGAGCAGTTCTTC	CASSRLAGGFNEQFF
NA	TRBJ2-1	TRBV6-5	TRBD2	TGTGCCAGCAGTTACTCAGCGGGAGGGCTCTATGAGCAGTTCTTC	CASSYSAGGLYEQFF
NA	TRBJ1-1	TRBV30	NA	TGTGCCTGGAGTGTAGCACTAATGAACACTGAAGCTTTCTTT	CAWSVALMNTEAFF
NA	TRBJ1-5	TRBV5-8	NA	TGTGCCAGCGAGACAGACGATCAGCCCCAGCATTTT	CASETDDQPQHF
once	TRBJ2-7	TRBV29-1	TRBD1	TGCAGCGTTGAAACAGGGGGCTACGAGCAGTACTTC	CSVETGGYEQYF
NA	TRBJ2-7	TRBV4-3	TRBD1	TGCGCCAGCAGCCAGTACGCCGGGACAGGGTACTACGAGCAGTACTTC	CASSQYAGTGYYEQYF
NA	TRBJ2-7	TRBV7-9	TRBD1	TGTGCCAGCAGCCGCGAGGACAGGCCGAACTACGAGCAGTACTTC	CASSREDRPNYEQYF
NA	TRBJ2-4	TRBV14	NA	TGTGCCAGCAGCCAAGTAGGGGGAGTTTACAACATTCAGTACTTC	CASSQVGGVYNIQYF
NA	TRBJ2-1	TRBV18	NA	TGTGCCAGCTCACCACGGCCGGGAGACGACAATGAGCAGTTCTTC	CASSPRPGDDNEQFF
once	TRBJ2-7	TRBV12-5	TRBD1	TGTGCTAGTGGTTCGTACCAGGGGGCACTCTCCTACGAGCAGTACTTC	CASGSYQGALSYEQYF
once	TRBJ2-7	TRBV11-2	TRBD1	TGTGCCAGCAGCTCGCACCCAGTGACAGGGGGCTTCGGCGAGCAGTACTTC	CASSSHPVTGGFGEQYF
NA	TRBJ2-5	TRBV30	TRBD2	TGTGCCTGGAGTGGAGGGACTAGCGGGGAGCCCCAAGAGACCCAGTACTTC	CAWSGGTSGEPQETQYF
once	TRBJ1-2	TRBV29-1	TRBD1	TGCAGCGGAACGACAGGGCCCAACTATGGCTACACCTTC	CSGTTGPNYGYTF
NA	TRBJ1-2	TRBV5-1	TRBD1	TGCGCCAGCAGCCCTGGACAGGTATCCCTTACGTATGGCTACACCTTC	CASSPGQVSLTYGYTF